This T cell receptor (beta chain) is from a study of T cell changes during pregnancy in multiple sclerosis. V was shortened by 0 bases and J by 8 bases, with 17 bases between the two germline ends. Germline V gene lookup returns CDR1 SGHDT and CDR2 YYEEEE. The CDR3 is 16 amino acids. Clones were read by immunoSEQ multiplex PCR, and TCRdb kept only the in-frame ones, dropping some. The profile shows some 110,000 clones, under 95% of them singletons. This chain joins TRBV5-6 and TRBJ1-4, with D unclear. The sample in question was peripheral blood, obtained after pregnancy. The receptor's source is a female donor with multiple sclerosis, enrolled in a pregnancy study. CDR3 sequence (DNA): TGTGCCAGCAGCTTGGTCCGGGCACGGGAATACGAAAAACTGTTTTTT. Translated: CASSLVRAREYEKLFF.